This entry describes one T cell receptor beta chain. In the study's own analysis: The assay estimated nucleated cells by amplifying reference gene primers. Sequencing used immunoSEQ multiplex PCR; TCRdb keeps in-frame clones, though not all of them. Clonal size and the V and J genes are those of that table, whereas D and trimming came from the DNA. The sample records over 200,000 clones, approximately 85% being singletons. The V and J ends lost 8 bases and 1 base respectively, with 8 bases between them. CDR3 length: 12 amino acids. The germline gives CDR1 MGHDK, CDR2 SYGVNS. The sample belongs to a study of blood T cell repertoires in COVID-19. Study-level background: Nucleic acid was either cDNA or gDNA, and it came from T cells, B-cell-depleted T cells, or PBMCs.

The source is a woman in her 50s with active or convalescent COVID-19. Sequenced: peripheral blood. This chain connects TRBV25-1 to TRBJ1-1; no reliable D call. The CDR3 DNA reads TGTGCCAGCGGTCTCGGGAACACTGAAGCTTTCTTT. Translating it yields CASGLGNTEAFF.